This record looks at one T cell receptor (beta chain) sequence and its context. What it binds is not known. Germline-derived CDR1 and CDR2 are MGHDK and SYGVNS. Trimming removed 3 bases from V and 2 bases from J, with 6 bases in between. CDR3 length equals 13 residues. It was with 60 Vbeta and 13 Jbeta primers that the PCR ran. Sequencing used immunoSEQ multiplex PCR; TCRdb keeps in-frame clones, though not all of them. Seen here are about 160,000 clones, roughly 76% observed once, and the top ten hold less than 15%. These data come from a study of cytomegalovirus exposure and HLA in healthy donors. Regarding the study as a whole: The records held CMV serostatus as the only immune exposure information. The dataset shows that most TCR sequences were rare, while some public TCRs occurred in many donors. High specificity and sensitivity for cytomegalovirus status were reported for the classifier.

The donors comprised healthy bone marrow donors. The chain employs TRBV25-1 and TRBJ2-3; D is ambiguous. Sample: PBMCs. The source is a woman in her forties or fifties in good health and CMV-seronegative. The CDR3 bases are TGTGCCAGCAGTGAGATACTCACAGATACGCAGTATTTT. As protein: CASSEILTDTQYF.